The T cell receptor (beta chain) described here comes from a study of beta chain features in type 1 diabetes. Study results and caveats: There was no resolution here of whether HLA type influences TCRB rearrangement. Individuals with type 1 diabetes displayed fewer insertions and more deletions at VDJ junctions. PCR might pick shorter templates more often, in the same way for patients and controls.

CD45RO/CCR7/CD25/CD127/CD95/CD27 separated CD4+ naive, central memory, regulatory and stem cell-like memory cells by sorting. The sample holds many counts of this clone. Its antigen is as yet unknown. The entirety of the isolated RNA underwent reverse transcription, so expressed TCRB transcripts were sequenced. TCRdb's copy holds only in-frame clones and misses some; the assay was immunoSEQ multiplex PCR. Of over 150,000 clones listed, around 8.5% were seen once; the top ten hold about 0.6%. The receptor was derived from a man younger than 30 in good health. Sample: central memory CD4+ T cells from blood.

The CDR3: CASSSSPGGSYEQYF. The CDR3 bases are TGTGCCAGCAGCTCTTCACCGGGAGGATCCTACGAGCAGTACTTC. This chain connects TRBV7-2 to TRBJ2-7, with TRBD2 matching 7 bases. This CDR3 comprises 15 residues. Per germline, CDR1 SGHTA and CDR2 FQGNSA. The junction had 7 bases not matched to a gene; V was cut back by 4 bases and J by 1 base.